This note documents a single T cell receptor (beta chain) sequence. The clone's antigen remains unknown. Base qualities were left out, and no much larger clone turns up one base away. This sample includes further DNA sequences coding for the same CDR3. The immunoSEQ Assay was used to sequence TCRbeta CDR3 regions. After extraction, genomic DNA underwent amplification by bias-controlled multiplex PCR, followed by high-throughput sequencing. Under the source paper's analysis protocol: To quantify the absolute abundance of every unique TCRbeta CDR3 region, sequences were collapsed and filtered. T cell fraction was estimated by normalizing TCRbeta template counts to usable DNA, which was measured by amplifying reference genes present in all nucleated cells. Repertoire TCRs were annotated as SARS-CoV-2-specific by exact matching of V gene, CDR3 amino acid sequence and J gene to a known reactive TCR set. MIRA supplied the reference SARS-CoV-2 TCR set, which was filtered for enrichment in COVID-19-positive ImmuneCODE repertoires so that public or cross-reactive TCRs were removed. Based on the MIRA antigens, annotated TCRs were further analysed at the level of specific ORF or position within ORF. Breadth was defined as annotated unique rearrangements over total unique productive rearrangements; depth was the summed frequency of those rearrangements. Two-sided Wilcoxon rank-sum tests were used to compare TCR breadth between groups. TCRdb limited this immuneACCESS table to in-frame rearrangements with V and J called. A share of clones is missing; checked studies link under half to unresolved V genes, and the rest is unexplained. The V and J calls and clone size were taken over from that table, and D and trimming were inferred from the DNA. The sample contains roughly 300,000 clones, roughly nine tenths of them found a single time. Of the sample, around 5.8% falls within the top ten clones.

The data were taken from a study of Ad26.COV2.S vaccination and SARS-CoV-2 variants (dated by TCRdb to about 2021). Study-level background: Donors in the vaccine arm were drawn from COV1001, a multicentre, randomized, double-blind, placebo-controlled phase I-IIa trial testing Ad26.COV2.S in healthy adults. Ad26.COV2.S was given intramuscularly at 5x10^10 or 1x10^11 viral particles, as a single shot or as two shots 56 days apart. Sequencing of the TCRbeta repertoire served to evaluate the specificity and breadth of SARS-CoV-2-reactive T cell receptors following Ad26.COV2.S vaccination. A total of roughly 32 samples were included in the TCR-sequenced set, comprising roughly 19 Ad26.COV2.S vaccine recipients, 5 placebo recipients and 8 SARS-CoV-2 convalescent individuals. Trial participants were randomized into five groups of five, in which low-dose or high-dose Ad26.COV2.S was given once or twice, or placebo was given on both occasions. Throughout the experiments and outcome assessment, investigators stayed blinded to trial group allocation.

From its cysteine to its phenylalanine, the CDR3 spans 13 amino acids. CDR3 DNA only is kept here, 39 bases in frame from base 1. Via the germline V gene, CDR1 is SGDLS and CDR2 YYNGEE. Trimming removed 2 bases from V and 5 bases from J; the gene matches leave 3 bases unexplained. The research as a whole found: After vaccination, spike-specific CD8+ and CD4+ T cell responses were reported to show substantial breadth. The study was not powered to compare responses between vaccine doses or regimens. Compared with placebo recipients, Ad26.COV2.S recipients showed higher spike-specific TCR breadth (P = 0.0014). Comparable non-spike TCR breadth was observed between vaccine and placebo recipients, consistent with only spike being contained in the vaccine. According to the authors, total T cell responses may have been underestimated by the TCR breadth and depth analyses.

The meaning of the sample's treatment or condition label: around 19 received Ad26.COV2.S at low or high dose, single or two shots; about five received placebo; per-sample allocation not given. For vaccine and placebo recipients, repertoires were sequenced using samples collected on day 63 after the first injection. Between 29 July and 7 August 2020, Cohort 1b enrolled 20 to 30 adults aged 18-55 years at one site in Boston, USA. Ad26.COV2.S was a replication-incompetent adenovirus type 26 vector that expressed a prefusion-stabilized SARS-CoV-2 spike protein derived from the original Wuhan strain. The rearrangement joined TRBV9 to TRBJ1-1, with 7 central nucleotides matching TRBD1. The source of this sequence is a person between 18 and 65 years old who received the Ad26.COV2.S COVID-19 vaccine or a placebo. Specimen: peripheral blood, collected in a trial of Ad26.COV2.S vaccine versus placebo. The CDR3 region has the sequence CASSVSGGTEAFF. The DNA sequence reads TGTGCCAGCAGCGTTTCAGGGGGGACTGAAGCTTTCTTT.